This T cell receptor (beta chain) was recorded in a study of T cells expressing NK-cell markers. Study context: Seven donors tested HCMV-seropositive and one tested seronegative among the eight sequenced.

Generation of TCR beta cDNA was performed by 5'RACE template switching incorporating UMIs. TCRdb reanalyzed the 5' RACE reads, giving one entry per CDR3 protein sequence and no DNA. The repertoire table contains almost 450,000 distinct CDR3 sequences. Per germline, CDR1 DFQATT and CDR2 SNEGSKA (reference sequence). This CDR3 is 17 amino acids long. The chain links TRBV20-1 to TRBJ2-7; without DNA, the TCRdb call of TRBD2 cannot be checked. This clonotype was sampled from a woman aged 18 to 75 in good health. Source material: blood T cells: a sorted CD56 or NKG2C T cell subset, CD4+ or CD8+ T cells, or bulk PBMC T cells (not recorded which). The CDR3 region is CSARNHRLAGGLYEQYF.